One sample yielded the 3 T cell receptor beta chains listed below, sequenced in a study of blood T cell repertoires in COVID-19. The assay was immunoSEQ multiplex PCR, and TCRdb's table has in-frame clones only and misses some. The sample contains about 79,000 clones, about 87% of which appear only once. The source material was peripheral blood. Every receptor here comes from a man aged 45 to 65 with active COVID-19.

The chain links TRBV3-1 (or the pseudogene TRBV3-2) to TRBJ2-1; D gene uncertain. The CDR3 is 12 amino acids. V was cut by 1 base and J by 8 bases, with 6 bases left in between. Germline CDR1 LGHDT, CDR2 YNNKEL (reference sequence). This CDR3 is CASSQGLHEQFF. The CDR3 nucleotides are TGTGCCAGCAGCCAAGGTCTTCATGAGCAGTTCTTC.

The V gene is TRBV12-3 or TRBV12-4, the J gene TRBJ2-7; perhaps TRBD2 as D (5 bases). Trimming stripped 7 bases from V and 7 bases from J, with 17 bases between. The CDR3 extends over 13 amino acids. The CDR3 sequence: CASTLGARREQYF. CDR3 DNA: TGTGCCAGCACCTTGGGCGCCCGGAGGGAGCAGTACTTC.

V usage is TRBV9 and J usage is TRBJ2-3; D is possibly TRBD2 (6 bases). Germline values: CDR1 SGDLS, CDR2 YYNGEE. Trimming took 0 bases from V and 0 from J, leaving 8 bases between them. The CDR3 has 15 amino acids. CDR3 sequence (DNA): TGTGCCAGCAGCGTAGGGCTAGCGAGCACAGATACGCAGTATTTT. Its protein product is CASSVGLASTDTQYF.